A selection of T cell receptor beta chains follows, all from one sample in a study of cytotoxic CD8 clonotypes in ibrutinib-treated CLL. Generated by immunoSEQ multiplex PCR, the TCRdb table keeps only in-frame clones and is missing some. The table lists under 200,000 clones, 81% of them singletons. The source material was PBMCs, sampled after 12 months of ibrutinib treatment. The receptors here all came from a human donor with chronic lymphocytic leukemia. Both conserved end residues are part of each CDR3. A D gene is named only where the DNA matches it firmly. Clone size is not always given. Where it is, it says once, few, many or a class for expanded clones.

-	-	TRBV28	TRBJ2-7	CASSPRHSYEQYF	TGTGCCAGCAGCCCCAGGCACTCCTACGAGCAGTACTTC
-	-	TRBV7-2	TRBJ2-5	CASSLVSGSGRETQYF	TGTGCCAGCAGCTTAGTTTCCGGGAGTGGGAGAGAGACCCAGTACTTC
TRBD1	-	TRBV19	TRBJ1-2	CASSVRQGAGGYTF	TGTGCCAGTAGTGTAAGACAGGGGGCCGGTGGCTACACCTTC
-	-	TRBV7-2	TRBJ1-4	CASSWVGEKLFF	TGTGCCAGCAGCTGGGTGGGTGAAAAACTGTTTTTT
-	-	TRBV7-3	TRBJ1-4	CASSLSAVGATNEKLFF	TGTGCCAGCAGCTTATCGGCAGTAGGGGCAACTAATGAAAAACTGTTTTTT
-	-	TRBV7-9	TRBJ1-2	CASSHDWGGYTF	TGTGCCAGCAGTCACGATTGGGGTGGCTACACCTTC
-	-	TRBV2	TRBJ1-1	CASSELVGGTEAFF	TGTGCCAGCAGTGAGCTGGTCGGGGGCACTGAAGCTTTCTTT
-	-	TRBV5-5	TRBJ1-1	CASSLSQGNTEAFF	TGTGCCAGCAGCTTGTCGCAGGGAAACACTGAAGCTTTCTTT
-	-	TRBV7-2	TRBJ2-7	CASSLVVPSYEQYF	TGTGCCAGCAGCTTAGTGGTCCCATCCTACGAGCAGTACTTC
TRBD1	-	TRBV7-9	TRBJ1-1	CASRDRVTEAFF	TGTGCCAGCAGGGACAGGGTTACTGAAGCTTTCTTT
-	-	TRBV9	TRBJ2-5	CASSPVPGETQYF	TGTGCCAGCAGCCCTGTCCCGGGGGAGACCCAGTACTTC
-	-	TRBV6-6	TRBJ1-4	CASSLGRDLNEKLFF	TGTGCCAGCAGCCTGGGAAGAGATCTTAATGAAAAACTGTTTTTT
-	few	TRBV20-1	TRBJ1-2	CSPYGYTF	TGCAGTCCGTATGGCTACACCTTC
-	once	TRBV4-3	TRBJ1-5	CASSQEAGRINQPQHF	TGCGCCAGCAGCCAAGAGGCGGGTAGGATCAATCAGCCCCAGCATTTT
-	-	TRBV7-2	TRBJ2-5	CASSLQPLSVETQYF	TGTGCCAGCAGCTTACAACCCTTATCGGTGGAGACCCAGTACTTC
-	-	TRBV4-3	TRBJ1-5	CASSHGPSSNQPQHF	TGCGCCAGCAGCCATGGACCCTCTAGCAATCAGCCCCAGCATTTT
-	-	TRBV7-3	TRBJ2-1	CASSLGEEQFF	TGTGCCAGCAGCTTAGGGGAAGAGCAGTTCTTC
-	-	TRBV28	TRBJ2-1	CASSPSTSLGTLNNEQFF	TGTGCCAGCAGTCCTTCGACTAGTTTGGGTACCCTTAACAATGAGCAGTTCTTC
-	-	TRBV6-5	TRBJ2-7	CASSLQVTYEQYF	TGTGCCAGCAGTCTACAGGTTACCTACGAGCAGTACTTC
-	few	TRBV29-1	TRBJ1-4	CSVETLDGKLFF	TGCAGCGTTGAGACCTTGGACGGAAAACTGTTTTTT
TRBD2	-	TRBV27	TRBJ2-7	CASSLGLAGGFSYEQYF	TGTGCCAGCAGTTTAGGCCTAGCGGGGGGGTTTTCCTACGAGCAGTACTTC
TRBD2	-	TRBV10-2	TRBJ2-1	CASSVGLAGAYEQFF	TGCGCCAGCAGCGTCGGACTAGCGGGAGCCTATGAGCAGTTCTTC
-	-	TRBV28	TRBJ1-2	CASSLGGKGYGYTF	TGTGCCAGCAGTTTGGGGGGAAAGGGCTATGGCTACACCTTC
-	-	TRBV27	TRBJ1-6	CASSLYGSSYNSPLHF	TGTGCCAGCAGTTTATACGGGAGCTCCTATAATTCACCCCTCCACTTT
-	-	TRBV7-8	TRBJ2-5	CASSLPPFETQYF	TGTGCCAGCAGCCTCCCGCCATTCGAGACCCAGTACTTC
-	once	TRBV5-1	TRBJ1-3	CASSFQASSGNAIYF	TGCGCCAGCAGTTTCCAGGCGAGCTCTGGAAACGCCATATATTTT
TRBD2	-	TRBV11-2	TRBJ2-7	CASSANTGLASYEQYF	TGTGCCAGCAGCGCAAACACGGGACTAGCTTCCTACGAGCAGTACTTC
-	-	TRBV7-8	TRBJ1-2	CASSPTASYGYTF	TGTGCCAGCAGCCCAACAGCCTCCTATGGCTACACCTTC
TRBD1	-	TRBV29-1	TRBJ1-1	CSADRGNTEAFF	TGCAGCGCGGACAGGGGGAACACTGAAGCTTTCTTT
-	-	TRBV7-2	TRBJ2-3	CASSLAPFGDTQYF	TGTGCCAGCAGCTTAGCTCCCTTTGGAGATACGCAGTATTTT
-	-	TRBV7-2	TRBJ1-4	CASSYSRTGNEKLFF	TGTGCCAGCAGCTACTCTCGGACCGGTAATGAAAAACTGTTTTTT